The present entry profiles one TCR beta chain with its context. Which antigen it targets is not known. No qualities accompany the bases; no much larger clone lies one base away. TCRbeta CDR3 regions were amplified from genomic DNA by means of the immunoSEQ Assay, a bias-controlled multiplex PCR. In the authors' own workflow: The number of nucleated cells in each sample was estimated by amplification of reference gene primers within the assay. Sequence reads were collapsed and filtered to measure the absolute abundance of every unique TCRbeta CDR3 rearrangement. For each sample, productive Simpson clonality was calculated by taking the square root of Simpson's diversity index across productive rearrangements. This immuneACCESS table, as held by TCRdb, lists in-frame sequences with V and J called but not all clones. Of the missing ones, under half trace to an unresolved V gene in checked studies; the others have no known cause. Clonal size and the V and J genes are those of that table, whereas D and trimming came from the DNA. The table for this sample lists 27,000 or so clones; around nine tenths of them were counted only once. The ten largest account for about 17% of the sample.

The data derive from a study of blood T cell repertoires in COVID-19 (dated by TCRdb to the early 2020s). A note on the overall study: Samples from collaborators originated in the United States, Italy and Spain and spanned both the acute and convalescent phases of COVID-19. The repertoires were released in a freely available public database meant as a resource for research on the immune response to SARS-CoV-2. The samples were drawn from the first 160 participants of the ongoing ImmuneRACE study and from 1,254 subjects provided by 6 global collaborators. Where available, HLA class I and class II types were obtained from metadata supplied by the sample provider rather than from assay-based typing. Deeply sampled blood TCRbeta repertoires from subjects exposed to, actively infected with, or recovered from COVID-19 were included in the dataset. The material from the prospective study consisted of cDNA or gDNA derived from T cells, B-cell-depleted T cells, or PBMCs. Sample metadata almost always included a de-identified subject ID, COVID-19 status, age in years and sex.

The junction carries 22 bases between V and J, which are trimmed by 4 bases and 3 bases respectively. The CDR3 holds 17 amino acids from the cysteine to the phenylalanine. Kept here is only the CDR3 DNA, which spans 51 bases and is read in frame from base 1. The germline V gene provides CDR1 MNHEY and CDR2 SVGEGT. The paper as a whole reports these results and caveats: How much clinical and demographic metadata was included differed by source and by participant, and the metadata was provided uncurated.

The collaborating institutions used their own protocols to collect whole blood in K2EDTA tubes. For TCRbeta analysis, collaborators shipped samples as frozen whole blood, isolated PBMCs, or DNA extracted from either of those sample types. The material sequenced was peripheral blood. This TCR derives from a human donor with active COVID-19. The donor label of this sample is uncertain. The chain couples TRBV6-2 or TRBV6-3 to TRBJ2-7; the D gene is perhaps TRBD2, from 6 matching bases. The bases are TGTGCCAGCAGTTTTAACCCCCTGCGGGGATCTAGCTACGAGCAGTACTTC. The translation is CASSFNPLRGSSYEQYF.